This entry lists 21 T cell receptor beta chains sequenced from one sample in a study of blood T cell repertoires in COVID-19 (dated by TCRdb to 2019 to 2021). Library preparation was by the immunoSEQ multiplex PCR assay. The source is immuneACCESS, and TCRdb retained only in-frame sequences with V and J called. Part of the clones is not carried over; for the studies checked, unresolved V genes explain less than half of this, and the remainder is unexplained. Within this sample are about 94,000 clones, with over 75% of them counted one time only. The top ten clones comprise 7.4% of the sample. The sequencing sample was made of peripheral blood. The origin of the receptors is a human donor with acute or convalescent COVID-19. The donor label of this sample is uncertain.

The CDR3 is CASSLASSFYLEQYF. CDR3 nucleotides: TGTGCCAGCAGCTTAGCTAGCTCCTTTTATCTCGAGCAGTACTTC. The chain combines TRBV7-9 with TRBJ2-7, with unresolved D. Trimming stripped 0 bases from V and 6 bases from J, with 15 bases between. CDR1 and CDR2 (germline): SEHNR, FQNEAQ (reference sequence). The CDR3 is 15 residues long.

The CDR3 here is CASSLAAGGPTGGELFF. The CDR3 DNA follows: TGTGCCAGCAGCTTGGCTGCGGGGGGGCCTACGGGCGGGGAGCTGTTTTTT. J is TRBJ2-2 and V is TRBV7-2; TRBD2 matches 9 bases. Trimming at V came to 3 bases and at J to 7 bases, leaving 12 bases not matched to a gene. The CDR3 runs to 17 residues. CDR1 is SGHTA and CDR2 is FQGNSA in the germline V gene.

The J gene is TRBJ2-3, the V gene TRBV9, with 10 bases matching TRBD2. This CDR3 contains 15 residues. V lost 6 bases to trimming and J lost 2 bases; unmatched junction nucleotides: 6. CDR1 and CDR2 (germline): SGDLS, YYNGEE. CDR3 nucleotide sequence: TGTGCCAGCAAACCCACTAGCGGGACCACAGATACGCAGTATTTT. This sequence encodes CASKPTSGTTDTQYF. The whole variable domain, remainder taken from reference TRBV9 and TRBJ2-3, is DSGVTQTPKHLITATGQRVTLRCSPRSGDLSVYWYQQSLDQGLQFLIQYYNGEERAKGNILERFSAQQFPDLHSELNLSSLELGDSALYFCASKPTSGTTDTQYFGPGTRLTVL.

The chain combines TRBV18 with TRBJ2-3, with 10 bases fitting TRBD2. Germline V lookup: CDR1 KGHSH, CDR2 LQKENI. V dropped 4 bases and J dropped 7; count of bases not matched to a gene: 5. The CDR3 spans 14 residues. In DNA form, the CDR3 reads TGTGCCAGCTCACTGCTAGCGGGGGAAAATACGCAGTATTTT. As protein: CASSLLAGENTQYF.

This clone was counted a single time. The V and J genes are TRBV5-1 and TRBJ2-3, with a possible D match to TRBD1 (5 bases). Germline V CDR1 and CDR2: SGHRS, YFSETQ. Trimming pared 1 base from V and 2 bases from J, leaving 8 bases between. The CDR3 runs to 14 residues. The CDR3 region is CASSLPQDTDTQYF. CDR3 sequence (DNA): TGCGCCAGCAGCTTGCCACAGGACACAGATACGCAGTATTTT.

V and J are TRBV27 and TRBJ1-1; 7 bases line up with TRBD1. Germline loops: CDR1 MNHEY, CDR2 SMNVEV (reference sequence). The CDR3 consists of 13 residues. The V segment lost 2 bases and the J segment 4 bases; nucleotides outside the gene matches: 1. CDR3 coding DNA: TGTGCCAGCAGTTTAGCAGGGGGCACTGAAGCTTTCTTT. It codes for CASSLAGGTEAFF.

The CDR3 loop is CASTQTRGRTDTQYF. The CDR3, as DNA: TGTGCCAGTACCCAAACCAGGGGGCGTACAGATACGCAGTATTTT. J is TRBJ2-3 and V is TRBV19; TRBD1 matches 8 bases. Trimming took 7 bases from V and 3 from J; bases not matched to a gene: 9. Per the germline V gene, CDR1 is LNHDA and CDR2 is SQIVND (reference sequence). The CDR3 spans 15 residues.

Concerning this clone itself: Other DNA sequences in this specimen translate into the identical CDR3. This sequence joins TRBV6-1 and TRBJ1-2; TRBD1 aligns across 8 bases. CDR3 length: 14 residues. Trimming cost V 1 base and J 4 bases; bases outside gene matches: 2. Looked up from germline, CDR1 is MNHNS and CDR2 is SASEGT. CDR3 bases: TGTGCCAGCAGTGAAGGACAGGGGTTCTATGGCTACACCTTC. Translation gives CASSEGQGFYGYTF.

The CDR3 bases are TGTGCCAGCAGCCTGTGGGGGACAGGGAACACTGAAGCTTTCTTT. It encodes CASSLWGTGNTEAFF. The V and J genes are TRBV3-1 (or the pseudogene TRBV3-2) and TRBJ1-1; 8 bases line up with TRBD1. CDR1 LGHDT and CDR2 YNNKEL come from the germline V gene (reference sequence). CDR3 length: 15 amino acids. The trim removed 4 bases at V and 1 base at J, leaving 5 bases unmatched.

V is TRBV6-6 and J is TRBJ2-7; 8 bases fit TRBD1. The CDR3 sequence is 16 residues long. V dropped 5 bases and J dropped 6; count of bases not matched to a gene: 15. Looked up from germline, CDR1 is MNHNY and CDR2 is SVGAGI (reference sequence). DNA of the CDR3: TGTGCCAGCAGTGTGAAACCTACAGGGGGAGGCGGCGAGCAGTACTTC. Protein sequence: CASSVKPTGGGGEQYF.

The chain carries TRBV9 and TRBJ2-1, with D perhaps matching TRBD2 (6 bases). The CDR3 has 15 residues. Looked up from germline, CDR1 is SGDLS and CDR2 is YYNGEE. The V gene lost 0 bases and the J gene lost 3 bases, with 10 bases spanning the gap. The CDR3 reads CASSVAGAIYNEQFF. Here the CDR3 DNA reads TGTGCCAGCAGCGTAGCGGGAGCTATCTACAATGAGCAGTTCTTC.

The chain joins TRBV11-3 to TRBJ2-2; tentatively, D is TRBD1 (6 bases). V lost 1 base and J lost 6, with 12 bases in between. Germline assignment: CDR1 SGHNT and CDR2 YENEEA. CDR3 size: 15 residues. This CDR3 reads CASSLGVGAPGELFF. The CDR3 nucleotides are TGTGCCAGCAGCTTAGGCGTGGGGGCTCCCGGGGAGCTGTTTTTT.

The chain is built from TRBV4-2 and TRBJ1-2; 7 positions agree with TRBD1. This CDR3 contains 12 residues. Germline values: CDR1 LGHNA, CDR2 YNFKEQ. V shed 4 bases, J shed 4 bases, and the junction held 0 bases outside the gene matches. The CDR3 region has the DNA TGTGCCAGCAGCCGGGACAGCTATGGCTACACCTTC. This translates into CASSRDSYGYTF.

The rearrangement links TRBV19 to TRBJ2-5, with 7 bases that match TRBD1. The germline V gene encodes CDR1 LNHDA and CDR2 SQIVND (reference sequence). This CDR3 has 15 amino acids. With V trimmed by 4 bases and J by 5 bases, 10 bases remained unmatched. CDR3 nucleotides: TGTGCCAGTAGTACGTATACAGGGGTTGGGGAGACCCAGTACTTC. Translated: CASSTYTGVGETQYF.

The chain recombines TRBV12-5 with TRBJ2-7, with a tentative D call TRBD2 (5 bases). Germline lookup yields CDR1 LGHNT and CDR2 FRNRAP. This CDR3 has 13 residues. The V end lost 5 bases, the J end lost 5 bases, and 13 bases lay between the germline ends. The CDR3 here is CASGPQEGHEQYF. CDR3 DNA: TGTGCTAGTGGTCCCCAAGAGGGCCACGAGCAGTACTTC. The whole variable domain, remainder taken from reference TRBV12-5 and TRBJ2-7, is DARVTQTPRHKVTEMGQEVTMRCQPILGHNTVFWYRQTMMQGLELLAYFRNRAPLDDSGMPKDRFSAEMPDATLATLKIQPSEPRDSAVYFCASGPQEGHEQYFGPGTRLTVT.

This rearrangement joins TRBV19 to TRBJ1-5; TRBD1 agrees at 7 bases. From germline, CDR1 is LNHDA and CDR2 SQIVND (reference sequence). This CDR3 comprises 16 residues. J gave up 4 bases and V 5 bases, and 11 bases lay outside the gene matches. In nucleotides, the CDR3 is TGTGCCAGTAGTGCCACGGGACAGCATAGTAATCAGCCCCAGCATTTT. Translating it yields CASSATGQHSNQPQHF.

The chain joins TRBV18 to TRBJ2-1, with 8 bases fitting TRBD1. The CDR3 extends over 17 amino acids. J gave up 8 bases and V 3 bases, and 15 bases lay outside the gene matches. Germline assignment: CDR1 KGHSH and CDR2 LQKENI. The CDR3 reads CASSPPGRTGIWDEQFF. CDR3 sequence (DNA): TGTGCCAGCTCACCTCCCGGTAGGACAGGGATCTGGGATGAGCAGTTCTTC. The variable domain in full, with the rest retrieved from reference TRBV18 and TRBJ2-1, is NAGVMQNPRHLVRRRGQEARLRCSPMKGHSHVYWYRQLPEEGLKFMVYLQKENIIDESGMPKERFSAEFPKEGPSILRIQQVVRGDSAAYFCASSPPGRTGIWDEQFFGPGTRLTVL.

The chain uses TRBV28 and TRBJ1-3, with unresolved D. Germline CDR1 MDHEN, CDR2 SYDVKM. V lost 6 bases and J 0 bases, leaving 15 bases between the germline ends. This CDR3 contains 16 residues. CDR3 loop: CASSPSTEVSGNTIYF. CDR3 nucleotide sequence: TGTGCCAGCAGCCCGTCGACGGAGGTCTCTGGAAACACCATATATTTT.

The J gene is TRBJ1-1, the V gene TRBV30, with unresolved D. The CDR3 has 13 amino acids. CDR1 and CDR2 (germline): GTSNPN, SVGIG (reference sequence). V was trimmed by 2 bases and J by 5 bases, leaving 12 bases between them. CDR3 nucleotide sequence: TGTGCCTGGAGTAATCTGAGGCCGACTGAAGCTTTCTTT. This encodes CAWSNLRPTEAFF.

The chain employs TRBV5-1 and TRBJ1-6; D is uncertain. Germline values: CDR1 SGHRS, CDR2 YFSETQ. Between the trimmed V and J ends, which lost 0 bases and 7 bases, there was a span of 8 bases. The CDR3 sequence is 14 residues long. CDR3 in amino acids: CASSLVRENSPLHF. The CDR3 bases are TGCGCCAGCAGCTTGGTCCGGGAAAATTCACCCCTCCACTTT.

This clone was counted a few times. This chain links TRBV7-2 with TRBJ2-2; tentatively, D is TRBD1 (6 bases). CDR3 size: 15 residues. Germline V gene sequence: CDR1 SGHTA, CDR2 FQGNSA. The V end lost 0 bases, the J end lost 4 bases, and 9 bases lay between the germline ends. The CDR3 DNA reads as TGTGCCAGCAGCTTAGCGCCACAGGGCACCGGGGAGCTGTTTTTT. It translates to CASSLAPQGTGELFF.